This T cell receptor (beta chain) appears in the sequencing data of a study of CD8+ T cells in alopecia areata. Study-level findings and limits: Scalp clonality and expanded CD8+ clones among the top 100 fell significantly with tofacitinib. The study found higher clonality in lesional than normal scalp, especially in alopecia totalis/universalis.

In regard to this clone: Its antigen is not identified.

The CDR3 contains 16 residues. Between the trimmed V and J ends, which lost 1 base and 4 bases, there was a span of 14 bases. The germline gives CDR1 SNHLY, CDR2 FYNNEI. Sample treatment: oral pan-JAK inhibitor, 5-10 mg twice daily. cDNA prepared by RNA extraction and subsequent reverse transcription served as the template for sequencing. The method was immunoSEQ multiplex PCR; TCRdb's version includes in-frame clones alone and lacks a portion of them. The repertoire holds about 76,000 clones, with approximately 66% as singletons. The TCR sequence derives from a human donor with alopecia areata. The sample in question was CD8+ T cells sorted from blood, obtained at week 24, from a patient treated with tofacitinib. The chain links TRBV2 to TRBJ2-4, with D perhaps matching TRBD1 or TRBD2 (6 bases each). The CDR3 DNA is TGTGCCAGCAGTGAAGTGGTGGGGGGCCCTAAAAACATTCAGTACTTC. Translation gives CASSEVVGGPKNIQYF.